These 10 T cell receptor beta chains were sequenced from one sample in a study of blood T cell repertoires in COVID-19. Sequencing was performed with immunoSEQ multiplex PCR; in TCRdb, only in-frame clones are kept and a portion is missing. The sample gives over 200,000 clones, 83% of which show up once; 4.5% to 7% is in the top ten. Sequencing was carried out using peripheral blood. These receptors were obtained from a man older than 75 with acute or convalescent COVID-19.

V usage is TRBV5-1 and J usage is TRBJ1-1; a weak D match, TRBD1 (5 bases). The CDR3 consists of 15 residues. Looked up from germline, CDR1 is SGHRS and CDR2 is YFSETQ. Deletions cut 0 bases from V and 4 bases from J, with 13 bases between. The chain's CDR3 is CASSLGGLRGTEAFF. CDR3 sequence (DNA): TGCGCCAGCAGCTTGGGGGGATTAAGGGGCACTGAAGCTTTCTTT.

The chain joins TRBV11-2 to TRBJ2-3, with D maybe TRBD2 (5 bases). Per the germline V gene, CDR1 is SGHAT and CDR2 is FQNNGV. Trimming removed 1 base from V and 2 bases from J, with 7 bases in between. This CDR3 has 14 amino acids. The CDR3 here is CASSLGLATDTQYF. CDR3 bases: TGTGCCAGCAGCTTAGGGCTAGCCACAGATACGCAGTATTTT.

The genes are TRBV5-5 and TRBJ2-5, with 9 bases identical to TRBD2. In germline, CDR1 is SGHKS, CDR2 YYEKEE (reference sequence). V lost 4 bases, J lost 3 bases, and 10 bases stayed unmatched. This CDR3 contains 16 residues. This CDR3 reads CASSVTWTSAEETQYF. As DNA, the CDR3 is TGTGCCAGCAGCGTAACCTGGACTAGCGCCGAAGAGACCCAGTACTTC.

This clone was seen more than once but under ten times. The rearrangement links TRBV5-7 to TRBJ1-1, with 7 bases lining up with TRBD1. TRBV5-7 is designated an ORF whose function remains uncertain. CDR3 length: 14 amino acids. Losses at the gene ends were 7 bases for V and 4 bases for J; bases not matched to a gene: 10. CDR3 DNA sequence: TGTGCCAGCGGCTCGACAGGGCACGTCACTGAAGCTTTCTTT. It is translated as CASGSTGHVTEAFF.

The chain links TRBV7-2 to TRBJ1-1; D ambiguous. Germline loops: CDR1 SGHTA, CDR2 FQGNSA. V was shortened by 1 base and J by 1 base, with 10 bases between the two germline ends. The CDR3 extends over 15 amino acids. As DNA, the CDR3 is TGTGCCAGCAGCTTAGATTCTGGCTGGAACACTGAAGCTTTCTTT. The encoded protein is CASSLDSGWNTEAFF.

This clone appeared a single time. This sequence joins TRBV5-1 and TRBJ2-1, with a possible D match to TRBD2 (6 bases). This CDR3 contains 14 residues. Germline values: CDR1 SGHRS, CDR2 YFSETQ. Trimming took 0 bases from V and 7 from J, leaving 11 bases between them. The CDR3 DNA sequence: TGCGCCAGCAGCTTGGGACTAGAATTGAATGAGCAGTTCTTC. Translating it yields CASSLGLELNEQFF.

The sample holds a few counts of this clone. The V and J genes are TRBV5-1 and TRBJ1-2; possibly TRBD1 for D (5 bases). The CDR3 is 12 residues long. Trimming left V 4 bases short and J 4 bases short, with 8 bases between. Germline loops: CDR1 SGHRS, CDR2 YFSETQ. CDR3 DNA sequence: TGCGCCAGCAGCGGGGGGACCTATGGCTACACCTTC. This translates into CASSGGTYGYTF. The variable domain in full, with the rest retrieved from reference TRBV5-1 and TRBJ1-2, is KAGVTQTPRYLIKTRGQQVTLSCSPISGHRSVSWYQQTPGQGLQFLFEYFSETQRNKGNFPGRFSGRQFSNSRSEMNVSTLELGDSALYLCASSGGTYGYTFGSGTRLTVV.

The chain is built from TRBV3-1 (or the pseudogene TRBV3-2) and TRBJ1-2; no clear D. Deletions cut 1 base from V and 5 bases from J, with 14 bases between. Germline V gene data show CDR1 as LGHDT and CDR2 as YNNKEL (reference sequence). This CDR3 region has 15 residues. CDR3 amino acids: CASSQAEGSGYGYTF. For the CDR3, the DNA is TGTGCCAGCAGCCAAGCAGAAGGGTCGGGATATGGCTACACCTTC.

The rearrangement joins TRBV7-2 to TRBJ2-3, with 7 bases aligning to TRBD1. Germline V CDR1 and CDR2: SGHTA, FQGNSA. The length of the CDR3 is 17 residues. Trimming took 1 base from V and 0 from J; bases not matched to a gene: 7. The CDR3 coding sequence is TGTGCCAGCAGCTTAGGGACAGGATTTACTAGCACAGATACGCAGTATTTT. Its protein product is CASSLGTGFTSTDTQYF.

This chain connects TRBV20-1 to TRBJ2-2, with unresolved D. Germline values: CDR1 DFQATT, CDR2 SNEGSKA (reference sequence). The ends were cut back, 3 bases at V and 9 bases at J, with 11 bases in the middle. The length of the CDR3 is 12 residues. The CDR3 is CSASSQSRELFF. CDR3 nucleotides: TGCAGTGCTAGTAGCCAATCTAGGGAGCTGTTTTTT.